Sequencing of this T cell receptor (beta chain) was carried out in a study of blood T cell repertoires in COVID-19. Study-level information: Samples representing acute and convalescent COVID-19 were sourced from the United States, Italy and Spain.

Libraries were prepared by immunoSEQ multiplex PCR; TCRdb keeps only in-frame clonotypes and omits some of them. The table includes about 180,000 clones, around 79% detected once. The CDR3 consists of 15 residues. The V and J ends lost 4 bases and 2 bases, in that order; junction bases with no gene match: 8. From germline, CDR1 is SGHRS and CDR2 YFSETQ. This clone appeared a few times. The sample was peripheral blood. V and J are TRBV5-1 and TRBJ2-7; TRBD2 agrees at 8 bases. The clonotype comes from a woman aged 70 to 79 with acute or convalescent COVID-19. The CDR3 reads CASSPQAGGPYEQYF. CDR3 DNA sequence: TGCGCCAGCAGCCCCCAGGCGGGAGGACCCTACGAGCAGTACTTC.